The source of this TCR beta chain is a study of T cells after yellow fever vaccination. Findings and limits, study-wide: Weaker overall, the secondary response nonetheless peaked faster (day 5 versus 15). Primary-vaccination clones mostly resurfaced post-booster (96% CD4, about 87% CD8).

A remark on this clonotype: Its target is unknown.

A single record per CDR3 protein comes from TCRdb applying MiXCR to the 5' RACE reads. Among about 210,000 distinct CDR3 sequences listed, 5.5% to 8.5% were seen once. Source: CD4+ T cells sorted from PBMCs, taken on the day of the yellow fever booster vaccination. The sequence derives from a man under 40 who received the YFV17D yellow fever vaccine.

The CDR3 spells CASSLGGDRVDTQYF. The CDR3, as DNA: TGTGCCAGCAGCCTTGGGGGAGATCGTGTAGATACGCAGTATTTT. This rearrangement joins TRBV11-2 to TRBJ2-3, with D perhaps being TRBD1 or TRBD2 (5 bases each). The CDR3 extends over 15 amino acids. V lost 5 bases and J 5 bases, leaving 17 bases between the germline ends. Germline lookup yields CDR1 SGHAT and CDR2 FQNNGV.